This T cell receptor (beta chain) was sequenced in a study of OX40 agonist ivuxolimab in advanced cancers. J lost 6 bases, V lost 8 bases, and 6 bases had no gene match. The CDR3 is made up of 12 amino acids. Germline-derived CDR1 and CDR2 are MDHEN and SYDVKM. Study results and limitations: Normalized T-cell clonal expansion was also low in a subset of nonresponders. CD8+ T cells were the subset that, on average, had more expanded clones than CD4+.

Measured with immunoSEQ multiplex PCR; TCRdb has only the in-frame clones, and not every one. The data hold 90,000 to 100,000 clones, with around nine tenths observed a single time. In regard to this clone: Its antigen remains unknown.

This receptor was obtained from an adult with an advanced solid tumor such as melanoma, head and neck, liver or kidney cancer. Sample: CD4+ or CD8+ T cells sorted from blood, taken in a trial of the OX40 agonist ivuxolimab. The V call is TRBV28, the J call TRBJ1-2, with 7 nucleotides matching TRBD1. This CDR3 reads CASWVRGDGYTF. The CDR3 DNA follows: TGTGCCAGCTGGGTCAGGGGGGATGGCTACACCTTC.